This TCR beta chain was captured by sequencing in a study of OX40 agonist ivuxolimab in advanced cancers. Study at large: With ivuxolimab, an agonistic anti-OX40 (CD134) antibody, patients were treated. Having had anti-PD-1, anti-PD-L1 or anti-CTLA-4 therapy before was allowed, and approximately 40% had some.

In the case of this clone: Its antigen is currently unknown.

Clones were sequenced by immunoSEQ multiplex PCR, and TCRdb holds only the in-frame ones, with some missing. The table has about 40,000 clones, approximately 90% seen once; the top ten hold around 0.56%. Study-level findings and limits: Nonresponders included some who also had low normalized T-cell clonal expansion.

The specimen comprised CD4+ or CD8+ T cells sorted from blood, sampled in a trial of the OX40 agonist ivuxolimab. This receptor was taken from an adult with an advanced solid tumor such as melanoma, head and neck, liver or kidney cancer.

CDR3 nucleotide sequence: TGTGCCAGCAGTGACTCCTTTAGGGAGCCCCAGCATTTT. This encodes CASSDSFREPQHF. The chain is built from TRBV6-1 and TRBJ1-5; D not resolved. The germline V and J ends were trimmed by 3 bases and 8 bases, with 11 bases remaining between them. CDR1 and CDR2 from the germline V gene are MNHNS and SASEGT. There are 13 residues in the CDR3.